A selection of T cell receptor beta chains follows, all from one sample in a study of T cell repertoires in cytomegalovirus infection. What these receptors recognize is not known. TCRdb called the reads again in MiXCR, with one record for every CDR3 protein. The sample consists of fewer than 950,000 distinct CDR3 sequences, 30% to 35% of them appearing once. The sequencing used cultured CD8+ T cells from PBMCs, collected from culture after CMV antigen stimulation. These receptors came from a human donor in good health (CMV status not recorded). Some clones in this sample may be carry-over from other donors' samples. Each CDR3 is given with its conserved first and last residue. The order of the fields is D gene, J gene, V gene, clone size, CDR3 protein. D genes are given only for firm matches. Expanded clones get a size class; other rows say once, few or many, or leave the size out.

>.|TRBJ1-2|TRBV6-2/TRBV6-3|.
CASSYSTGLSDYTF
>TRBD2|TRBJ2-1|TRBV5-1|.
CASSLPASGTGNEQFF
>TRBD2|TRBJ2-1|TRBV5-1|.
CASSLRVRGVSYNEQFF
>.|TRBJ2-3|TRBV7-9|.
CASSSVSPPHTDTQYF
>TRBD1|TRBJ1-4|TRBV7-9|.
CASSLAGTGHEKLFF
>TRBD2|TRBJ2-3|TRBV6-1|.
CASREYPLAGLSDTQYF
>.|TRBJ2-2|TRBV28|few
CASDQANTGELFF
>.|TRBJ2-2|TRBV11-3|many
CASSLGYTGELFF
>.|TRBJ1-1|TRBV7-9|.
CASSIRPAGRGEAFF
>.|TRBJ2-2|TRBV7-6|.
CASSPLGDPGELFF
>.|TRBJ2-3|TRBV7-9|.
CASSQWQGGVTDTQYF
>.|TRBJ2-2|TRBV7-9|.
CASSSVPPGLSGELFF
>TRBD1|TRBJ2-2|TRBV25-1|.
CASSEIRGPNTGELFF
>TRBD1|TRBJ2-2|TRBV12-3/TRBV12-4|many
CASSLKGARTGELFF
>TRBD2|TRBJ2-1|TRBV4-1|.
CASSQDNPSGGLYNEQFF
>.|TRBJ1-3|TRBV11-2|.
CASSLSGLTGNTIYF
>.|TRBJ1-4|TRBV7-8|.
CASSLRAKDEKLFF
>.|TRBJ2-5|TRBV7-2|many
CASSLYQETQYF
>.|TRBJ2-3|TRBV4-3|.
CASSPGWGPLSTDTQYF
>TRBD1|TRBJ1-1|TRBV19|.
CASGTGVGTEAFF
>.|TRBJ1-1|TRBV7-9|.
CASNLGGTEAFF
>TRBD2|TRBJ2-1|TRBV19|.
CASSIDFASGYNEQFF
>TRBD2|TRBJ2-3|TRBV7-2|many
CASSPSGGIDTQYF
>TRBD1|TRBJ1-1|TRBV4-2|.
CASSSRQGVNTEAFF
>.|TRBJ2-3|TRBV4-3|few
CASSQEGNTQYF
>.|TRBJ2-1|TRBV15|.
CVTREGAGEQFF
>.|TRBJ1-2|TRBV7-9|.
CANSSLSGSLYGYTF
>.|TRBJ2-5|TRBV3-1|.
CASSQDIWQQLRGTQYF
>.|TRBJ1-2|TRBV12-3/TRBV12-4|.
CASLPLSADYGYTF
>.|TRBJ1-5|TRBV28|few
CASRPFKVGNQPQHF
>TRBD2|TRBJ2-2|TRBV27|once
CAVGSGGPGELFF
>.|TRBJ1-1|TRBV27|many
CASSYTGGNTEAFF
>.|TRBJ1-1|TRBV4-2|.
CASSTKPVAGHVANTEAFF
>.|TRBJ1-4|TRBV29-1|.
CSVEEGGRSYEKLFF
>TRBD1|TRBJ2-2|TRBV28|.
CASRPGQAPGELFF
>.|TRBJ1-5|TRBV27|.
CASSHTGNNQPQHF
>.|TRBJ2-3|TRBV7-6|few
CASSQVGDTQYF
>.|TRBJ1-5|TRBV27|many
CASSLSRNQPQHF
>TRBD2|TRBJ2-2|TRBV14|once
CASSQEVAGGITGELFF
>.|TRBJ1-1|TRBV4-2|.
CASSADNLNTEAFF
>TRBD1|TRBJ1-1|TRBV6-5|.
CASNLPGQGYTEAFF
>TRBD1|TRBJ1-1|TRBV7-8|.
CASSPGTAGMTFF
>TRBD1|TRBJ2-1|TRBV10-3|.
CATQGADEQFF
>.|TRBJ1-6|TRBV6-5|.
CASSPGSSGPLHF
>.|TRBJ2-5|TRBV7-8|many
CASSLRALGPWETQYF
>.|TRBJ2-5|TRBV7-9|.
CASIQKGKETQYF
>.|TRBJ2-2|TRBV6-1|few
CASSEFQGRSDTGELFF
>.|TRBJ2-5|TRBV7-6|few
CASSLESVLRGGETQYF
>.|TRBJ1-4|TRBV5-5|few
CASSLNSRPFF
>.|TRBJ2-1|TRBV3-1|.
CASSQSGGNEQFF
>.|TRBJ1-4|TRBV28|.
CASSFFLRQEDEKLFF
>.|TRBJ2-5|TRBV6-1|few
CASSQPPGETQYF
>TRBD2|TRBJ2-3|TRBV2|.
CASSEERGPRDTQYF
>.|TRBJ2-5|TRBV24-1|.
CATSTGRQETQYF
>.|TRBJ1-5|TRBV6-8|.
CASNPSGAGFGNQPQHF
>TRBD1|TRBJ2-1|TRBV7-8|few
CASSSLHPGQGARNEQFF
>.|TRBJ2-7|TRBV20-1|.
CSARDRSAMVHEQYF